This T cell receptor (beta chain) emerged from a study of beta chain features in type 1 diabetes. Overall study: Researchers looked at roughly 100,000,000 sorted cells across all samples.

CDR3 length: 16 residues. J gave up 3 bases and V 5 bases, and 10 bases lay outside the gene matches. Germline V CDR1 and CDR2: SEHNR, FQNEAQ (reference sequence). Isolation of CD4+ naive, central memory, regulatory and stem cell-like memory cells was achieved by sorting via CD45RO/CCR7/CD25/CD127/CD95/CD27. Expressed TCRB transcripts were sequenced after all isolated RNA was converted to cDNA. Method: immunoSEQ multiplex PCR; TCRdb's copy keeps in-frame clones and lacks some. The top ten hold about 0.045% of the sample, which has some 360,000 clones, about 18% seen once. This clone was recorded a few times.

Specimen: naive CD4+ T cells from blood. The sequence derives from a woman under 30 in good health. The rearrangement links TRBV7-9 to TRBJ2-3, with 8 bases identical to TRBD2. The CDR3 DNA reads as TGTGCCAGCAGCCCCCGGGGAGCGGGAGATACAGATACGCAGTATTTT. It translates to CASSPRGAGDTDTQYF. Full variable domain (outside the CDR3, taken from reference TRBV7-9 and TRBJ2-3): DTGVSQNPRHKITKRGQNVTFRCDPISEHNRLYWYRQTLGQGPEFLTYFQNEAQLEKSRLLSDRFSAERPKGSFSTLEIQRTEQGDSAMYLCASSPRGAGDTDTQYFGPGTRLTVL.